This T cell receptor (beta chain) was sequenced for a study of T cell repertoires in cytomegalovirus infection. For the study at large: Public TCR beta signatures marked donors with CMV infection and the matching HLA.

This clonotype was recorded at least ten times. Its matching antigen is unknown. Germline loops: CDR1 SGDLS, CDR2 YYNGEE. This CDR3 spans 13 amino acids. The V gene lost 1 base and the J gene lost 6 bases, with 10 bases spanning the gap. Study-level points and caveats: HLA-C-restricted TCR beta clonotypes specific for CMV led the ex vivo response.

TCRdb redid the calling of the reads with MiXCR, one entry per CDR3 protein. The sample has 200,000 to 300,000 distinct CDR3 sequences; 6.5% are singletons. The TCR was taken from a human donor in good health (CMV status not recorded). Some clones in this sample may be carry-over from other donors' samples. The sequencing input was PBMCs. This chain joins TRBV9 and TRBJ1-2; maybe TRBD1 (6 bases). CDR3 amino acids: CASSVTGKDGYTF. CDR3 sequence (DNA): TGTGCCAGCAGCGTAACAGGGAAGGATGGCTACACCTTC.